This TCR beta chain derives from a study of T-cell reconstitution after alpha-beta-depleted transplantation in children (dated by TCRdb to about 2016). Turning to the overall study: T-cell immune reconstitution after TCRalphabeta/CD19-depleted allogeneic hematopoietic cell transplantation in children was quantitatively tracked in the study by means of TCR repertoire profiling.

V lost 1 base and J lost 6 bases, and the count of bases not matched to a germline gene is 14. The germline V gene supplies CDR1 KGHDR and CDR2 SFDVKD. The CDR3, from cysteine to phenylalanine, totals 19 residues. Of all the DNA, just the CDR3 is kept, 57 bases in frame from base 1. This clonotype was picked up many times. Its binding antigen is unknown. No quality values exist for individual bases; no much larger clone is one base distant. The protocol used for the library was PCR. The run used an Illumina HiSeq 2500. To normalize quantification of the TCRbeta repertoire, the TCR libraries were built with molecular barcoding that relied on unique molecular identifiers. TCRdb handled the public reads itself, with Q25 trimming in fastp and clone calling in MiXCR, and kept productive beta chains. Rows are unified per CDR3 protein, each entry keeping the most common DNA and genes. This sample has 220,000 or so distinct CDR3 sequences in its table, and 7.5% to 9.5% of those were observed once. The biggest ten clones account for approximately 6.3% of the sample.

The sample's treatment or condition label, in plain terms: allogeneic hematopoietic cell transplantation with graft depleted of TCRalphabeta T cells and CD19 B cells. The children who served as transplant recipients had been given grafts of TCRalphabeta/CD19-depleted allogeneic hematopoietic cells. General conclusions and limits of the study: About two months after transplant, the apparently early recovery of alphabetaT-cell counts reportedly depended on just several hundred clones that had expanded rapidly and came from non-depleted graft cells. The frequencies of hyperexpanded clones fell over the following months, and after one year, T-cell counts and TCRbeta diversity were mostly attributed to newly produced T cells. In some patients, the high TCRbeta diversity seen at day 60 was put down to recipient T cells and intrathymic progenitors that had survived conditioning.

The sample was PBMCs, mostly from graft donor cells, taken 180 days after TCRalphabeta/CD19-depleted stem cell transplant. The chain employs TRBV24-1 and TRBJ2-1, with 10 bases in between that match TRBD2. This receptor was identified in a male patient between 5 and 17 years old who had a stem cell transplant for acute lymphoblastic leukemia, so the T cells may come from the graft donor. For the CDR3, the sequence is CATSDFVHGSSGSSNEQFF. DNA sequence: TGTGCCACCAGTGATTTTGTCCATGGCTCTAGCGGGAGCTCCAATGAGCAGTTCTTC.